These 4 T cell receptor beta chains were sequenced from one sample in a study of tumor-infiltrating lymphocytes in localized non-small cell lung cancer. Data came from immunoSEQ multiplex PCR; TCRdb stores just in-frame clones and leaves some out. The data hold around 23,000 clones, with approximately 70% observed a single time. Sequencing used lung tumor tissue. The receptor source for this set is a human donor with non-small cell lung cancer.

The V gene is TRBV30, the J gene TRBJ1-2, with 7 bases identical to TRBD1. After removal of 2 bases from V and 1 base from J, the junction contained 7 bases not matched to a gene. CDR1 and CDR2 from the germline V gene are GTSNPN and SVGIG (reference sequence). This CDR3 has 15 amino acids. Here the CDR3 reads CAWSLRTGGNYGYTF. In DNA, the CDR3 is TGTGCCTGGAGTCTAAGGACAGGCGGTAACTATGGCTACACCTTC.

J is TRBJ1-6 and V is TRBV5-4; D uncertain. The length of the CDR3 is 15 residues. Trimming cost V 2 bases and J 10 bases, with 16 bases left between them. CDR1 and CDR2 from the germline V gene are SGHNT and YYREEE (reference sequence). The CDR3 reads CASSFWGSGGSPLHF. The CDR3 region has the DNA TGTGCCAGCAGCTTTTGGGGATCAGGAGGGTCACCCCTCCACTTT.

This CDR3 is CASSEGTPEEKLFF. CDR3 sequence (DNA): TGTGCCAGCAGTGAGGGGACCCCGGAGGAAAAACTGTTTTTT. The V and J genes are TRBV25-1 and TRBJ1-4; weak D call: TRBD1 (5 bases). The germline gives CDR1 MGHDK, CDR2 SYGVNS. The CDR3 length is 14 residues. Trimming took off 3 bases at V and 8 bases at J, with 13 bases between the two ends.

This clone has more than one count but fewer than ten. The chain recombines TRBV6-5 with TRBJ2-7, with D hard to call. This CDR3 comprises 13 residues. The ends were cut back, 4 bases at V and 0 bases at J, with 7 bases in the middle. Germline values: CDR1 MNHEY, CDR2 SVGAGI. The CDR3 coding sequence is TGTGCCAGCAGTTCATCCATCTCCTACGAGCAGTACTTC. Protein product: CASSSSISYEQYF.